These 25 T cell receptor beta chains were sequenced from one sample in a study of vaccination effects on CD4 cells after COVID-19. CD4+ T cells specific for antigen were expanded with viral peptide pools by the ViraFEST assay before sequencing. Culture proceeded for roughly ten days, and CD4+ T cells were then isolated. Sometime from March through December 2020, the person acquired a SARS-CoV-2 infection that PCR confirmed. These TCRs are of unknown antigen specificity. The table came from immunoSEQ multiplex PCR; TCRdb's copy has only in-frame clones and leaves some out. Of roughly 35,000 clones listed, 55% to 75% are singletons. The sequencing used CD4+ T cells from PBMCs cultured with HCoV-NL63 spike peptides, collected before COVID-19 vaccination. The receptor source for this set is a human donor who had a prior SARS-CoV-2 infection.

This clone showed up just once. The chain has TRBV20-1 and TRBJ2-7; D is possibly TRBD2 (6 bases). Trimming cost V 3 bases and J 5 bases, with 17 bases left between them. The germline gives CDR1 DFQATT, CDR2 SNEGSKA (reference sequence). The CDR3 runs to 14 residues. The CDR3 region is CSASRVAGTHEQYF. The CDR3 DNA sequence: TGCAGTGCTAGTCGGGTGGCGGGGACCCACGAGCAGTACTTC.

V and J are TRBV5-1 and TRBJ1-6, with 7 bases matching TRBD1. The CDR3 covers 15 residues. The V and J ends lost 0 bases and 9 bases, in that order; junction bases with no gene match: 6. CDR1 is SGHRS and CDR2 is YFSETQ in the germline V gene. CDR3 amino acids: CASSLEGGGGSPLHF. As DNA, the CDR3 is TGCGCCAGCAGCTTGGAAGGGGGCGGGGGTTCACCCCTCCACTTT.

This clone occurred a few times. This rearrangement joins TRBV5-1 to TRBJ2-1, with D perhaps matching TRBD2 (5 bases). The V end was cut by 1 base, the J end by 4 bases, with 9 bases between. Germline CDR1 and CDR2: SGHRS and YFSETQ. The length of the CDR3 is 14 residues. The CDR3: CASSLRPGYNEQFF. As DNA, the CDR3 is TGCGCCAGCAGCTTGAGGCCGGGGTACAATGAGCAGTTCTTC.

V is TRBV5-1 and J is TRBJ2-7, with 7 bases identical to TRBD1. Germline values: CDR1 SGHRS, CDR2 YFSETQ. This CDR3 has 13 residues. The J segment lost 7 bases and the V segment lost 4 bases, leaving 8 bases of the junction unmatched. CDR3 in DNA: TGCGCCAGCAGCGTCGGGACAGTCGGGGAGCAGTACTTC. Its protein product is CASSVGTVGEQYF.

The gene calls are TRBV7-2 and TRBJ2-6; D unclear. Trimming pared 1 base from V and 0 bases from J, leaving 4 bases between. CDR1 and CDR2 from the germline V gene are SGHTA and FQGNSA. The length of the CDR3 is 15 residues. The CDR3 DNA reads as TGTGCCAGCAGCTTAGTGCACTCTGGGGCCAACGTCCTGACTTTC. Its protein product is CASSLVHSGANVLTF.

This clone was seen only a few times. One end of the junction is discordant with germline, which a read error may explain. The chain employs TRBV7-7 and TRBJ2-1; D is possibly TRBD1 (5 bases). Looked up from germline, CDR1 is SSHAT and CDR2 is FNYEAQ (reference sequence). The CDR3 has 16 amino acids. The CDR3 reads CASSLRWAGSYNEQFF. The CDR3 nucleotides read TGTGCTAGCAGCCTCCGCTGGGCAGGGTCCTACAATGAGCAGTTCTTC.

The chain recombines TRBV7-2 with TRBJ2-1; 11 positions match TRBD2. Trimming removed 4 bases from V and 0 bases from J; junction bases left unmatched: 8. This CDR3 contains 18 residues. CDR1 is SGHTA and CDR2 is FQGNSA in the germline V gene. The CDR3 nucleotides are TGTGCCAGCAGCTCCGGGACTAGCGGAGCTAGCTCCTACAATGAGCAGTTCTTC. This codes for CASSSGTSGASSYNEQFF.

DNA for the CDR3: TGTGCCAGCAGTTACAGCGGGAGGGTCCGCGAGCAGTTCTTC. As protein: CASSYSGRVREQFF. The chain employs TRBV6-2 or TRBV6-3 and TRBJ2-1; 10 bases fit TRBD2. CDR3 length equals 14 residues. CDR1 MNHEY and CDR2 SVGEGT come from the germline V gene. V lost 2 bases and J lost 10; bases outside the gene matches: 5.

The chain couples TRBV24-1 to TRBJ1-2; 9 nucleotides line up with TRBD1. Unmatched junction bases numbered 7, after V lost 3 bases and J lost 6 bases. The germline V gene has CDR1 KGHDR and CDR2 SFDVKD. The CDR3 is 15 amino acids. For the CDR3, the DNA is TGTGCCACCAGTGATCCCAACAGGGGGCTCGATGGCTACACCTTC. This gives the protein CATSDPNRGLDGYTF.

The J gene is TRBJ1-5, the V gene TRBV6-5, with D unresolved. The CDR3 totals 13 residues. Germline loops: CDR1 MNHEY, CDR2 SVGAGI. V lost 6 bases and J lost 11, with 17 bases in between. CDR3 sequence: CASSPPGFVSQHF. The CDR3 nucleotides are TGTGCCAGCAGCCCCCCCGGTTTTGTGTCCCAGCATTTT.

The chain employs TRBV6-6 and TRBJ2-2; 7 bases are a match to TRBD2. Trimming cost V 5 bases and J 6 bases; bases outside gene matches: 3. Germline CDR1 reads MNHNY; CDR2 reads SVGAGI (reference sequence). This CDR3 comprises 13 residues. CDR3 in DNA: TGTGCCAGCAGTCCACGGGAGGCCGGGGAGCTGTTTTTT. It yields the protein CASSPREAGELFF.

The V and J genes are TRBV18 and TRBJ2-2; 11 positions match TRBD2. The CDR3 covers 18 residues. Unmatched junction bases numbered 11, after V lost 3 bases and J lost 5 bases. The germline V gene has CDR1 KGHSH and CDR2 LQKENI. CDR3 region: CASSPIYLAGGSTGELFF. In nucleotides, the CDR3 is TGTGCCAGCTCACCGATTTACCTAGCGGGGGGTTCGACCGGGGAGCTGTTTTTT.

V gene TRBV6-1 combines with J gene TRBJ1-2, with D perhaps TRBD1 (6 bases). V shed 3 bases and J shed 5 bases, with 10 bases lying between them. This CDR3 has 13 amino acids. Germline CDR1 MNHNS, CDR2 SASEGT. As DNA, the CDR3 is TGTGCCAGCAGTGATGGGGGGCGGTATGGCTACACCTTC. It encodes CASSDGGRYGYTF.

The V gene is TRBV7-2, the J gene TRBJ2-3; no clear D. V lost 5 bases to trimming and J lost 4 bases, with 10 bases between them. The CDR3 spans 13 residues. Looked up from germline, CDR1 is SGHTA and CDR2 is FQGNSA. The DNA of the CDR3 is TGTGCCAGCAGCCCCCGAGTGTCAGATACGCAGTATTTT. Translation: CASSPRVSDTQYF.

The sample holds one count of this clone. The gene calls are TRBV9 and TRBJ1-4, with unresolved D. V shed 3 bases and J shed 0 bases, with 18 bases lying between them. The CDR3 is 18 amino acids. Germline CDR1 reads SGDLS; CDR2 reads YYNGEE. Here the CDR3 DNA reads TGTGCCAGCAGCGGCTCCGATCACCCGGCCGCAACTAATGAAAAACTGTTTTTT. It codes for CASSGSDHPAATNEKLFF.

The V call is TRBV4-2, the J call TRBJ2-7, with D perhaps TRBD2 (5 bases). V was clipped by 3 bases and J by 3 bases, with 15 bases between them. Germline lookup yields CDR1 LGHNA and CDR2 YNFKEQ. This CDR3 region has 15 residues. CDR3 nucleotides: TGTGCCAGCAGCCATAGCCCCGAGGGCATCTACGAGCAGTACTTC. It yields the protein CASSHSPEGIYEQYF.

V is TRBV14 and J is TRBJ1-1; D gene uncertain. V was pared by 5 bases and J by 0 bases, with 4 bases between. In germline, CDR1 is SGHDN, CDR2 FVKESK. The CDR3 runs to 12 residues. The CDR3 region is CASSGVNTEAFF. The DNA for the CDR3 is TGTGCCAGCAGCGGAGTGAACACTGAAGCTTTCTTT.

The chain joins TRBV12-3 or TRBV12-4 to TRBJ1-2; D unclear. This CDR3 has 12 amino acids. V shed 4 bases and J shed 8 bases, with 11 bases lying between them. The CDR3 spells CASSYGIWGYTF. The CDR3, as DNA: TGTGCCAGCAGTTACGGGATCTGGGGCTACACCTTC.

The chain uses TRBV12-3 or TRBV12-4 and TRBJ1-1, with D unclear. The V end lost 5 bases, the J end lost 5 bases, and 12 bases lay between the germline ends. This CDR3 has 13 amino acids. The CDR3 nucleotides are TGTGCCAGCAGTGTTAACCTAGGAACTGAAGCTTTCTTT. Its translation is CASSVNLGTEAFF.

The chain combines TRBV6-2 or TRBV6-3 with TRBJ2-7; 9 bases match TRBD1. The CDR3 has 17 residues. CDR1 and CDR2 (germline): MNHEY, SVGEGT. V shed 0 bases, J shed 4 bases, and the junction held 10 bases outside the gene matches. CDR3 residues: CASSYSRSAGQGYEQYF. The CDR3 region has the DNA TGTGCCAGCAGTTACTCGAGATCCGCCGGACAGGGGTACGAGCAGTACTTC.

The chain is built from TRBV3-1 (or the pseudogene TRBV3-2) and TRBJ2-3, with 7 bases identical to TRBD2. The CDR3 sequence is 15 residues long. Germline CDR1 LGHDT, CDR2 YNNKEL (reference sequence). Losses at the gene ends were 4 bases for V and 2 bases for J; bases not matched to a gene: 6. The CDR3 bases are TGTGCCAGCAGCCGACTAGCCTACCACACAGATACGCAGTATTTT. This gives the protein CASSRLAYHTDTQYF.

The V and J genes are TRBV3-1 (or the pseudogene TRBV3-2) and TRBJ1-1; D is ambiguous. The V gene lost 3 bases and the J gene lost 7 bases, with 12 bases spanning the gap. The germline CDR1 and CDR2 sequences are LGHDT and YNNKEL (reference sequence). The CDR3 has 13 amino acids. The DNA of the CDR3 is TGTGCCAGCAGCCATTTCGGCGGGCATGAAGCTTTCTTT. Residues: CASSHFGGHEAFF.

This clone was picked up a small number of times. The chain uses TRBV5-4 and TRBJ2-5; unclear D gene. This CDR3 is 16 amino acids long. Trimming took off 4 bases at V and 2 bases at J, with 18 bases between the two ends. CDR1 is SGHNT and CDR2 is YYREEE in the germline V gene (reference sequence). The CDR3 sequence is CASSPAGRTHQETQYF. In nucleotides, the CDR3 is TGTGCCAGCAGCCCGGCCGGACGGACGCATCAAGAGACCCAGTACTTC.

The genes are TRBV5-1 and TRBJ2-7, with 8 nucleotides matching TRBD2. The CDR3 contains 13 residues. V lost 2 bases to trimming and J lost 3 bases; unmatched junction nucleotides: 1. Per germline, CDR1 SGHRS and CDR2 YFSETQ. CDR3 sequence: CASSFGGGYEQYF. Written as DNA, the CDR3 is TGCGCCAGCAGCTTCGGGGGGGGCTACGAGCAGTACTTC.

The V gene is TRBV4-2, the J gene TRBJ2-7; no definite D call. Trimming cost V 1 base and J 4 bases, with 17 bases left between them. The germline V gene encodes CDR1 LGHNA and CDR2 YNFKEQ. The CDR3 covers 16 residues. CDR3 sequence reads: CASSQGDGSDDYEQYF. The CDR3 region has the DNA TGTGCCAGCAGCCAAGGCGACGGCAGCGATGATTACGAGCAGTACTTC.